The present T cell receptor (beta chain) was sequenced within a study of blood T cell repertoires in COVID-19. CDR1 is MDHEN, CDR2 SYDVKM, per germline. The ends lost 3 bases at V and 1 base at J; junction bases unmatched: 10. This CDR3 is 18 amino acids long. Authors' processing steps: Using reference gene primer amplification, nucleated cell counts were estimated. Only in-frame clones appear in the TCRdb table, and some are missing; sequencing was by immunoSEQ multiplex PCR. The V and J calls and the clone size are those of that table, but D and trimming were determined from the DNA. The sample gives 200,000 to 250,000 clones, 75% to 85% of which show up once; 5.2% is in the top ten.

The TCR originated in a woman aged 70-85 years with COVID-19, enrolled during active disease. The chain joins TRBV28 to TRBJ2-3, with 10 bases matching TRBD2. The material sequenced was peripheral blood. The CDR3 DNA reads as TGTGCCAGCAGTTTGGGACTAGCGCCGAGCCGGGGCACAGATACGCAGTATTTT. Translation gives CASSLGLAPSRGTDTQYF.